One and the same sample provided the 12 T cell receptor beta chains below, sequenced in a study of CD8 T cells in Susac syndrome. After extraction with the RNeasy kit, 0.5 to 1 ug of the RNA was reverse transcribed using random hexamers. Each CDR3 protein gets one entry after TCRdb re-called the immunoSEQ multiplex PCR reads with MiXCR. The sample carries about 210,000 distinct CDR3 sequences, around 95% recorded once. The sequenced material came from CD4+ T cells from PBMCs. These receptors originate from a human donor with multiple sclerosis.

This chain uses TRBV14 with TRBJ2-1, with 10 bases fitting TRBD2. The germline V gene has CDR1 SGHDN and CDR2 FVKESK. V shed 4 bases and J 0 bases; nucleotides not matched to a gene: 6. This CDR3 contains 17 residues. The CDR3 spells CASSRTSGTYSYNEQFF. In nucleotides, the CDR3 is TGTGCCAGCAGCCGGACTAGCGGTACCTACTCCTACAATGAGCAGTTCTTC.

This chain links TRBV7-2 with TRBJ2-1, with D possibly TRBD2 on 6 matching bases. V was trimmed by 3 bases and J by 7 bases, leaving 16 bases between them. The CDR3 totals 15 residues. CDR1 is SGHTA, CDR2 FQGNSA, per germline. The CDR3 reads CASSLGGVWGNEQFF. The CDR3 bases are TGTGCCAGCAGCTTGGGAGGAGTGTGGGGGAATGAGCAGTTCTTC.

The chain joins TRBV4-1 to TRBJ2-7, with TRBD2 matching 7 bases. V lost 1 base, J lost 3 bases, and 9 bases stayed unmatched. Germline CDR1 and CDR2: MGHRA and YSYEKL. CDR3 size: 16 residues. The CDR3 loop reads CASSQGLLAENYEQYF. The CDR3 nucleotides are TGCGCCAGCAGCCAAGGCTTGCTAGCGGAAAACTACGAGCAGTACTTC.

This chain connects TRBV20-1 to TRBJ2-5; D may be TRBD1 or TRBD2 (5 bases each). V lost 7 bases and J 5 bases, leaving 23 bases between the germline ends. Germline V gives CDR1 DFQATT, CDR2 SNEGSKA (reference sequence). The CDR3 extends over 15 amino acids. The CDR3 sequence: CSVPPGQGWGETQYF. CDR3 sequence (DNA): TGCAGTGTCCCCCCGGGGCAGGGTTGGGGGGAGACCCAGTACTTC.

The rearrangement uses TRBV6-6 and TRBJ2-7; 7 bases align to TRBD1. This CDR3 spans 14 amino acids. From germline, CDR1 is MNHNY and CDR2 SVGAGI (reference sequence). Trimming took 4 bases from V and 2 from J; bases not matched to a gene: 5. CDR3 loop: CASSSTGQTYEQYF. The CDR3 nucleotides read TGTGCCAGCAGTTCCACGGGACAGACCTACGAGCAGTACTTC.

The CDR3 here is CATGQGLNQPQHF. In DNA, the CDR3 is TGTGCCACCGGACAGGGCCTCAATCAGCCCCAGCATTTT. The gene calls are TRBV12-3 or TRBV12-4 and TRBJ1-5, with 8 bases that match TRBD1. The CDR3 runs 13 residues. J was trimmed by 3 bases and V by 10 bases; bases with no gene match: 5.

V is TRBV29-1 and J is TRBJ2-7; D call uncertain. The CDR3 contains 12 residues. CDR1 and CDR2 from the germline V gene are SQVTM and ANQGSEA. V lost 3 bases and J lost 6, with 12 bases in between. CDR3 sequence: CSVEQHVGEQYF. The CDR3 DNA reads as TGCAGCGTTGAGCAACATGTCGGCGAGCAGTACTTC.

The V and J genes are TRBV20-1 and TRBJ1-2; D might be TRBD1 (5 bases). Between the trimmed V and J ends, which lost 6 bases and 6 bases, there was a span of 14 bases. Germline-derived CDR1 and CDR2 are DFQATT and SNEGSKA (reference sequence). The CDR3 extends over 12 amino acids. The CDR3: CSATGGPNGYTF. In DNA, the CDR3 is TGCAGTGCCACCGGGGGTCCCAATGGCTACACCTTC.

This clonotype has a single count. V and J are TRBV27 and TRBJ2-2; 10 positions agree with TRBD2. Germline-derived CDR1 and CDR2 are MNHEY and SMNVEV (reference sequence). This CDR3 has 17 residues. The V gene end was trimmed by 4 bases and the J gene end by 6 bases; junction bases not matched to a gene: 11. The DNA for the CDR3 is TGTGCCAGCAGTTCCCGAAGCGGGAGGGCCTTCTCCGGGGAGCTGTTTTTT. It specifies CASSSRSGRAFSGELFF.

This clonotype appeared a single time. This rearrangement joins TRBV2 to TRBJ1-2, with 10 nucleotides matching TRBD1. The germline V gene has CDR1 SNHLY and CDR2 FYNNEI. The CDR3 has 13 residues. V shed 7 bases, J shed 5 bases, and the junction held 4 bases outside the gene matches. The CDR3 loop reads CASKGQGFYGYTF. CDR3 nucleotide sequence: TGTGCCAGCAAGGGACAGGGGTTTTATGGCTACACCTTC.

In its sample, this clonotype was seen a few times. The genes are TRBV20-1 and TRBJ1-5; tentatively, D is TRBD1 (5 bases). Trimming shortened V by 0 bases and J by 6 bases, and 6 bases separated the two germline ends. CDR3 length: 12 residues. Germline-derived CDR1 and CDR2 are DFQATT and SNEGSKA (reference sequence). CDR3 sequence (DNA): TGCAGTGCTAGAGATGGGGGTCAGCCCCAGCATTTT. This sequence encodes CSARDGGQPQHF.

The chain has TRBV9 and TRBJ1-5; a possible D gene is TRBD1 (5 bases). V lost 0 bases to trimming and J lost 3 bases, with 10 bases between them. The CDR3 is made up of 15 amino acids. Germline loops: CDR1 SGDLS, CDR2 YYNGEE. The CDR3 nucleotides read TGTGCCAGCAGCGTAGAAGGGGCTCCCAATCAGCCCCAGCATTTT. Amino acids: CASSVEGAPNQPQHF.